This is a list of T cell receptor beta chains from one sample in a study of cytomegalovirus exposure and HLA in healthy donors. The assay was immunoSEQ multiplex PCR, and TCRdb's table has in-frame clones only and misses some. The sample has over 120,000 clones; approximately 80% are singletons. Sequencing used PBMCs. The receptors shown here come from a woman between 55 and 75 years old in good health and CMV-seropositive. CDR3s include the opening cysteine and the closing phenylalanine or tryptophan. A D gene is named only where the DNA matches it firmly. The listing skips clone size in some rows; elsewhere it reads once, few, many or a size class.

v_call,d_call,j_call,clone_size,cdr3_nt,cdr3_aa
TRBV18,TRBD1,TRBJ2-6,few,TGTGCCAGCTCCCTACCTCAGATTAGACAGGGCTCTGGGGCCAACGTCCTGACTTTC,CASSLPQIRQGSGANVLTF
TRBV7-2,NA,TRBJ1-2,NA,TGTGCCAGCAGCTCCCTTGTCGCGGGCTATGGCTACACCTTC,CASSSLVAGYGYTF
TRBV18,NA,TRBJ2-5,NA,TGTGCCAGCTCACCAACCAGTTCGGGGGAGACCCAGTACTTC,CASSPTSSGETQYF
TRBV28,NA,TRBJ1-2,once,TGTGCCAGCAGTTTGGCCAGTAACTATGGCTACACCTTC,CASSLASNYGYTF
TRBV19,NA,TRBJ2-7,NA,TGTGCCAGTAGTATAACGGCAGGGGTCGAATCTTACGAGCAGTACTTC,CASSITAGVESYEQYF
TRBV18,TRBD1,TRBJ2-7,NA,TGTGCCAGCTCACCACGGAGGGACAGGACCTACGAGCAGTACTTC,CASSPRRDRTYEQYF
TRBV5-6,NA,TRBJ2-3,NA,TGTGCCAGCAGCTTCAGCGCAGATACGCAGTATTTT,CASSFSADTQYF
TRBV19,NA,TRBJ1-5,NA,TGTGCCAGAAGGGGCGAGGTGCATCAGCCCCAGCATTTT,CARRGEVHQPQHF
TRBV7-2,NA,TRBJ1-2,once,TGTGCCAGCAGCTTAGGTTCCCCAGGGGAGGGCGGCTACACCTTC,CASSLGSPGEGGYTF
TRBV7-2,NA,TRBJ1-1,once,TGTGCCAGCAGCTTAGATGGACAGTTGAACACTGAAGCTTTCTTT,CASSLDGQLNTEAFF
TRBV4-1,TRBD1,TRBJ1-4,NA,TGCGCCAGCAGCCAAGATGGGACAGGTCTTAATGAAAAACTGTTTTTT,CASSQDGTGLNEKLFF
TRBV28,NA,TRBJ1-1,NA,TGTGCCAGCAGATGGACAGTGAACACTGAAGCTTTCTTT,CASRWTVNTEAFF
TRBV2,NA,TRBJ2-7,few,TGTGCCAGCCAGTTTTCCGAGCAGTACTTC,CASQFSEQYF
TRBV28,TRBD2,TRBJ2-7,NA,TGTGCCAGCGCCGTCGGGACTAGCGCCTACGAGCAGTACTTC,CASAVGTSAYEQYF
TRBV30,TRBD1,TRBJ1-5,NA,TGTGCCTGGAGTTCGATCCACGGGACAGGGGGTCAGCCCCAGCATTTT,CAWSSIHGTGGQPQHF
TRBV21-1,NA,TRBJ2-5,NA,TGTGCCAGCAGCAAACCGAGAGAGACCCAGTACTTC,CASSKPRETQYF
TRBV4-1,NA,TRBJ1-2,NA,TGCGCCAGCAGCCCTCCAGGGGCCCTTTCCGGCTACACCTTC,CASSPPGALSGYTF
TRBV4-1,NA,TRBJ2-5,NA,TGCGCCAGCAGCCCGATCGCAGGGGGGTACCAAGAGACCCAGTACTTC,CASSPIAGGYQETQYF
TRBV9,TRBD1,TRBJ2-2,NA,TGTGCCAGCAGCGTGGACAGGGGGCGGGGCGGGGAGCTGTTTTTT,CASSVDRGRGGELFF
TRBV7-3,NA,TRBJ2-5,NA,TGTCCGAAAGCCCCCATAGATGAGACCCAGTACTTC,CPKAPIDETQYF
TRBV6-5,NA,TRBJ1-1,NA,TGTGCCAGCAGTTACAGGGGGTCGACTGAAGCTTTCTTT,CASSYRGSTEAFF
TRBV2,TRBD2,TRBJ2-7,NA,TGTGCCAGCAGTGCAGAGACTAGCGGGAGCTACGAGCAGTACTTC,CASSAETSGSYEQYF
TRBV28,NA,TRBJ1-5,NA,TGTGCCAGCAGCGCAGGGTCATGGAATCAGCCCCAGCATTTT,CASSAGSWNQPQHF
TRBV9,TRBD2,TRBJ2-7,few,TGTGCCAGCAGCGTAGCACTAGCGGGAGACGGCGAGCAGTACTTC,CASSVALAGDGEQYF
TRBV10-3,TRBD1,TRBJ1-2,NA,TGTGCCATCCCCCGGATTGAGGGGGCGGATGGCTACACCTTC,CAIPRIEGADGYTF
TRBV4-1,NA,TRBJ1-3,NA,TGCGCCAGCAGCCAAGAAACACACGTATTCTCTGGAAACACCATATATTTT,CASSQETHVFSGNTIYF
TRBV15,NA,TRBJ1-4,NA,TGTGCCACCAGCCGGAGAGGAGGGATAACTAATGAAAAACTGTTTTTT,CATSRRGGITNEKLFF
TRBV2,TRBD2,TRBJ2-3,NA,TGTGCCAGCAGTTTGGAGGGACTAGCGGGAATTGCAGATACGCAGTATTTT,CASSLEGLAGIADTQYF
TRBV18,NA,TRBJ2-5,NA,TGTGCCAGCTCACGCGGACAGAACCAAGAGACCCAGTACTTC,CASSRGQNQETQYF